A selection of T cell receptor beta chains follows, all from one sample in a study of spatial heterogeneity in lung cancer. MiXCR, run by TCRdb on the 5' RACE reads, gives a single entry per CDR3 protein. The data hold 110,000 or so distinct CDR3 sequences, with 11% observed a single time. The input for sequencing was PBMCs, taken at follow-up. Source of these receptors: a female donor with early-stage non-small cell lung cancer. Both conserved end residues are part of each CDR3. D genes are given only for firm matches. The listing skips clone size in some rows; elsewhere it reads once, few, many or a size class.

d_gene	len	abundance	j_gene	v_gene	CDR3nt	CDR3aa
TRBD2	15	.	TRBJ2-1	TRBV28	TGTGCCAGCAGTTCCTCAGCGGGAGCCAACAATGAGCAGTTCTTC	CASSSSAGANNEQFF
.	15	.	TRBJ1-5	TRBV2	TGTGCCAGCAGTGAACAGGGGCATAGCAATCAGCCCCAGCATTTT	CASSEQGHSNQPQHF
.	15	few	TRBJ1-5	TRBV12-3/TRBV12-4	TGTGCCAGCAGTTTGGCCAGACATAGCAATCAGCCCCAGCATTTT	CASSLARHSNQPQHF
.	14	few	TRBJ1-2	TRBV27	TGTGCCAGCAGTTTAAAGGGCCGGTACTATGGCTACACCTTC	CASSLKGRYYGYTF
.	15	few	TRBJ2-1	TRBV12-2	TGTGCAAGTCGCTTACCCCTAGCGGCAGCCAATGAGCAGTTCTTC	CASRLPLAAANEQFF
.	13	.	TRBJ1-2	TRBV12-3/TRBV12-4	TGTGCCAGCAGCCCTCAGGAGGGGCAGGGCTACACCTTC	CASSPQEGQGYTF
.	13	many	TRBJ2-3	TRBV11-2	TGTGCCAGCAGCCCCGTCGGCACAGATACGCAGTATTTT	CASSPVGTDTQYF
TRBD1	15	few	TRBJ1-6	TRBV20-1	TGCAGTGCGAGCGGACAGGATACCTATAATTCACCCCTCCACTTT	CSASGQDTYNSPLHF
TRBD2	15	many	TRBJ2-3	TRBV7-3	TGTGCCAGCAGCTTAAACGGGCGGGAGTCAGATACGCAGTATTTT	CASSLNGRESDTQYF
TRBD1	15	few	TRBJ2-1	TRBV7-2	TGTGCCAGCAGCTCGCGACAGGGGGCATACGATGAGCAGTTCTTC	CASSSRQGAYDEQFF
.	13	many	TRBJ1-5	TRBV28	TGTGCCAGCAGTCCAAGGCCAGGGAGGGCCAAACATTTT	CASSPRPGRAKHF
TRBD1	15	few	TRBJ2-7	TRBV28	TGTGCCAGCAGTTTACAGGGGACAGGGATCGACGAGCAGTACTTC	CASSLQGTGIDEQYF
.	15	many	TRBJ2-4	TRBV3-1	TGTGCCAGCAGCCAGGGACTTTCTGGTCCAAACATTCAGTACTTC	CASSQGLSGPNIQYF
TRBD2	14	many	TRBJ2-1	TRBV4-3	TGCGCCAGCAGCCCGAGCGGGAGTTACAATGAGCAGTTCTTC	CASSPSGSYNEQFF
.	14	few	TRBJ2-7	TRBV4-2	TGTGCCAGCAGCCAAGGCGGCTGGCCTATCGAGCAGTACTTC	CASSQGGWPIEQYF
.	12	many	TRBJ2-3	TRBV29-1	TGCAGCGTCGTGATGACCTCAGATACGCAGTATTTT	CSVVMTSDTQYF
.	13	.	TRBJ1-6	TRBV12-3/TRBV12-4	TGTGCCAGCAGATCCCAGGGTGGCTCACCCCTCCACTTT	CASRSQGGSPLHF
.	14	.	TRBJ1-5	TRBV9	TGTGCCAGCAGCGTATACGCGGTAGGTCAGCCCCAGCATTTT	CASSVYAVGQPQHF
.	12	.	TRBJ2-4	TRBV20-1	TGCAGTGCTAGAGAGGACAGCGACATTCAGTACTTC	CSAREDSDIQYF
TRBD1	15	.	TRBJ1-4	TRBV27	TGTGCCAGCAGTGAGACCGGGACAGGGAATGAAAAACTGTTTTTT	CASSETGTGNEKLFF
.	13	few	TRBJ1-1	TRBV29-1	TGCAGCGTTGCGGTGGATTGGGACACTGAAGCTTTCTTT	CSVAVDWDTEAFF
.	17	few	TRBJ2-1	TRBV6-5	TGTGCCAGCAGTTACTCCTTGGAATTAGCTGGGGACAATGAGCAGTTCTTC	CASSYSLELAGDNEQFF
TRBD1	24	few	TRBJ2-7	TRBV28	TGTGCCAGCAGTTTTTCTTCCTCAAGACTATTTCGTCCACAATACGGGACAGCTTACGTGGGGCAGTACTTC	CASSFSSSRLFRPQYGTAYVGQYF
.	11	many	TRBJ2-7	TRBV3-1	TGTGCCAGCTCCGAGGCCTACGAGCAGTACTTC	CASSEAYEQYF
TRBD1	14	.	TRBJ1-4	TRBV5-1	TGCGCCAGCAGCTCCGGGACAGAGGGTGAAAAACTGTTTTTT	CASSSGTEGEKLFF
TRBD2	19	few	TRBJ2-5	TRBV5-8	TGTGCCAGCAGCTTGGAACTAGCGGGAGGGCCCTCGTTCACGAAGACCCAGTACTTC	CASSLELAGGPSFTKTQYF
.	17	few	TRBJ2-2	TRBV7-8	TGTGCCAGCAGCCCCCTGATAGCGCCGTCGGACACCGGGGAGCTGTTTTTT	CASSPLIAPSDTGELFF
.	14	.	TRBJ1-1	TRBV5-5	TGTGCCAGCAGCACACTGACAGGAGGGACTGAAGCTTTCTTT	CASSTLTGGTEAFF
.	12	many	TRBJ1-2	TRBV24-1	TGTGCCACCAGTGATTTTATGGAGGGCTACACCTTC	CATSDFMEGYTF
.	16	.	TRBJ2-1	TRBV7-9	TGTGCCAGCAGCCACGGCACGCGACTAGAGGCTTATGAGCAGTTCTTC	CASSHGTRLEAYEQFF
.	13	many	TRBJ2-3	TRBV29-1	TGCAGCGTTGAAGAGGAGACAGGCTATACGCAGTATTTT	CSVEEETGYTQYF
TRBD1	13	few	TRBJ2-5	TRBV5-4	TGTGCCAGCAGCTTACAGGGGGGAGAGACCCAGTACTTC	CASSLQGGETQYF
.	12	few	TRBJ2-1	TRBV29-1	TGCAGCGTTGAAGGGCAGAACAATGAGCAGTTCTTC	CSVEGQNNEQFF
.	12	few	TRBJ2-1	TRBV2	TGTGCCAGCAGTGAAAGAGGAATGCAGCAGTTCTTC	CASSERGMQQFF
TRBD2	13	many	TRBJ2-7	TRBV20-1	TGCAGTGCTCGGCCTGGACTAGCGGGCGAGCAGTACTTC	CSARPGLAGEQYF
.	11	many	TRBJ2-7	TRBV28	TGTGCCAGCAGTAACGGATACGAGCAGTACTTC	CASSNGYEQYF
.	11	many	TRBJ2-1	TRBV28	TGTGCCAGCATCTCATACAATGAGCAGTTCTTC	CASISYNEQFF